In this sample, the clone carrying this T cell receptor beta chain turned up once. Authors' processing steps: The authors estimated nucleated cell counts from reference gene primer amplification. The protocol was immunoSEQ multiplex PCR, while the TCRdb copy is restricted to in-frame clones and leaves out a portion. That table gives V, J and clone size, and the DNA gave D and trimming. Here the sample spans tens of thousands of clones, approximately 88% being singletons. The data were obtained in a study of blood T cell repertoires in COVID-19. On the study more broadly: Material from acute and convalescent COVID-19 was sourced from the United States, Italy and Spain. Nucleic acid was either cDNA or gDNA, and it came from T cells, B-cell-depleted T cells, or PBMCs.

V trimming: 0 bases; J trimming: 4 bases; junction bases outside the gene matches: 18. The CDR3 consists of 21 residues. Germline V lookup: CDR1 MDHEN, CDR2 SYDVKM. The sequenced sample consisted of peripheral blood. The TCR was taken from a human donor in a cohort sampled during active COVID-19. The chain joins TRBV28 to TRBJ2-1, with 10 bases identical to TRBD2. The CDR3 DNA follows: TGTGCCAGCAGTTTATGGGTTAGGCTAGCGGGGGCCCCCCCCCTTTACAATGAGCAGTTCTTC. The encoded protein is CASSLWVRLAGAPPLYNEQFF.